This paragraph reports one T cell receptor (beta chain). The clone's antigen remains unknown. No per-base quality is available; no much larger clone lies one base away. This sample stems from a study of cytotoxic CD8 clonotypes in ibrutinib-treated CLL (dated by TCRdb to about 2021). Regarding the research as a whole: In this cohort, approximately 14 patients were treatment-naive and approximately twelve were relapsed/refractory, while some 18 had unmutated IGHV. Partial responses were observed in about 25 patients and complete responses in 2; after a median follow-up of around 68 months, remission was maintained in around 14 patients and progression was observed in about twelve. Response samples were obtained after a median of around eleven months of treatment, with a range of about 6 to 36 months. All remission and progressive disease samples were collected while patients were still receiving ibrutinib. Cryopreserved peripheral blood mononuclear cells were collected before treatment, at response, and at either disease progression or sustained remission. On average, each sample had roughly 260,000 productive templates and tens of thousands of productive rearrangements. Longitudinal samples were obtainable from about 30% of the 86 participants in the trial. What the work shows at the level of the full study, not this receptor alone: Public clonotypes were rare and either contracted or stayed stable during treatment, and the rise in clonality at ibrutinib response reflected the expansion of private clonotypes. Lymph node repertoires were not examined, and the timing of sampling was not matched between patients in sustained remission and those whose disease progressed. At ibrutinib response clonality went up, during sustained remission it held steady, and at progression it dropped back toward baseline. Baseline clonality exceeded that of age-matched healthy donors and correlated strongly with circulating CD8+ T-cell counts.

The label giving this sample's time point can be read as: progressive disease on ibrutinib. Roughly 1.8 micrograms of genomic DNA were extracted from cryopreserved PBMCs for TCR beta library preparation. High-throughput TCR beta sequencing was performed on longitudinal blood samples from CLL patients receiving ibrutinib monotherapy. The patients were enrolled in a single-center, open-label phase 2 trial of ibrutinib monotherapy. The goal of deep resolution MiSeq sequencing was a depth between 1 in 1 million and 1 in 200,000 T cells, and coverage averaged 10x per clonotype. The immunoSEQ hsTCRB Kit was used to generate TCR beta libraries. On the authors' methods: ImmunoSEQ Data Assistant and ImmunoSEQ Analyzer were used for data analysis, and V, D and J genes were assigned according to IMGT definitions. Clonality, which ranges from 0 to 1, was calculated as one minus the normalized Shannon entropy of productive rearrangement frequencies. Only overrepresented clonotypes making up at least 0.05% of the repertoire of each patient were included in the public clonotype analysis. Approximately 12 repertoires from age-matched healthy donors, obtained from immuneACCESS, served as clonality controls. TCRdb carries this immuneACCESS record with in-frame sequences only. Its versions omit some clonotypes, under half of them owing to an unresolved V gene in the studies checked, with the rest unexplained. The V and J calls and clone size come from that table; D and trimming were worked out from the DNA. The sample includes 270,000 or so clones, with less than 85% observed a single time. The top ten hold about 5.7% of the sample.

The germline V gene specifies SNHLY as CDR1 and FYNNEI as CDR2. Compared with germline, V lacks 5 bases and J lacks 1 base; bases without a gene match: 5. From its cysteine to its phenylalanine, the CDR3 spans 17 amino acids. Only the CDR3 DNA is retained, 51 bases long and in frame from the first base. The receptor's source is a human donor with chronic lymphocytic leukemia. Sequencing used PBMCs, obtained at disease progression, from a patient treated with ibrutinib. The rearrangement joined TRBV2 to TRBJ2-6; TRBD1 lines up with 10 middle nucleotides. At the DNA level, the sequence is TGTGCCAGCAGTTGGACAGGGGGAAGGTCTGGGGCCAACGTCCTGACTTTC. Its protein product is CASSWTGGRSGANVLTF.